A few counts support the clone carrying this T cell receptor beta chain. The antigen remains unidentified. This sample was included in a study of cytotoxic CD8 clonotypes in ibrutinib-treated CLL. For the study at large: Investigators collected response samples after a median around 12 months of treatment, range 6 to 36.

Study-level results: Clonality correlated strongly with circulating CD8+ T cells and exceeded age-matched healthy donors at baseline. Clonality, elevated at ibrutinib response, dropped back toward baseline at progression. The times at which samples were taken varied between sustained-remission and progressing patients.

The germline CDR1 and CDR2 sequences are MDHEN and SYDVKM. V lost 8 bases and J lost 8, with 21 bases in between. The CDR3 spans 14 residues. Sequencing was performed with immunoSEQ multiplex PCR; in TCRdb, only in-frame clones are kept and a portion is missing. Among 200,000 to 250,000 clones listed, less than 75% were seen once. The sample was PBMCs, taken after 24 months of ibrutinib treatment. This chain joins TRBV28 and TRBJ1-2, with D hard to call. The sequence came from a human donor with chronic lymphocytic leukemia. CDR3 residues: CASDPTAPPGGYTF. The DNA of the CDR3 is TGTGCCAGCGATCCTACAGCCCCCCCGGGCGGCTACACCTTC.